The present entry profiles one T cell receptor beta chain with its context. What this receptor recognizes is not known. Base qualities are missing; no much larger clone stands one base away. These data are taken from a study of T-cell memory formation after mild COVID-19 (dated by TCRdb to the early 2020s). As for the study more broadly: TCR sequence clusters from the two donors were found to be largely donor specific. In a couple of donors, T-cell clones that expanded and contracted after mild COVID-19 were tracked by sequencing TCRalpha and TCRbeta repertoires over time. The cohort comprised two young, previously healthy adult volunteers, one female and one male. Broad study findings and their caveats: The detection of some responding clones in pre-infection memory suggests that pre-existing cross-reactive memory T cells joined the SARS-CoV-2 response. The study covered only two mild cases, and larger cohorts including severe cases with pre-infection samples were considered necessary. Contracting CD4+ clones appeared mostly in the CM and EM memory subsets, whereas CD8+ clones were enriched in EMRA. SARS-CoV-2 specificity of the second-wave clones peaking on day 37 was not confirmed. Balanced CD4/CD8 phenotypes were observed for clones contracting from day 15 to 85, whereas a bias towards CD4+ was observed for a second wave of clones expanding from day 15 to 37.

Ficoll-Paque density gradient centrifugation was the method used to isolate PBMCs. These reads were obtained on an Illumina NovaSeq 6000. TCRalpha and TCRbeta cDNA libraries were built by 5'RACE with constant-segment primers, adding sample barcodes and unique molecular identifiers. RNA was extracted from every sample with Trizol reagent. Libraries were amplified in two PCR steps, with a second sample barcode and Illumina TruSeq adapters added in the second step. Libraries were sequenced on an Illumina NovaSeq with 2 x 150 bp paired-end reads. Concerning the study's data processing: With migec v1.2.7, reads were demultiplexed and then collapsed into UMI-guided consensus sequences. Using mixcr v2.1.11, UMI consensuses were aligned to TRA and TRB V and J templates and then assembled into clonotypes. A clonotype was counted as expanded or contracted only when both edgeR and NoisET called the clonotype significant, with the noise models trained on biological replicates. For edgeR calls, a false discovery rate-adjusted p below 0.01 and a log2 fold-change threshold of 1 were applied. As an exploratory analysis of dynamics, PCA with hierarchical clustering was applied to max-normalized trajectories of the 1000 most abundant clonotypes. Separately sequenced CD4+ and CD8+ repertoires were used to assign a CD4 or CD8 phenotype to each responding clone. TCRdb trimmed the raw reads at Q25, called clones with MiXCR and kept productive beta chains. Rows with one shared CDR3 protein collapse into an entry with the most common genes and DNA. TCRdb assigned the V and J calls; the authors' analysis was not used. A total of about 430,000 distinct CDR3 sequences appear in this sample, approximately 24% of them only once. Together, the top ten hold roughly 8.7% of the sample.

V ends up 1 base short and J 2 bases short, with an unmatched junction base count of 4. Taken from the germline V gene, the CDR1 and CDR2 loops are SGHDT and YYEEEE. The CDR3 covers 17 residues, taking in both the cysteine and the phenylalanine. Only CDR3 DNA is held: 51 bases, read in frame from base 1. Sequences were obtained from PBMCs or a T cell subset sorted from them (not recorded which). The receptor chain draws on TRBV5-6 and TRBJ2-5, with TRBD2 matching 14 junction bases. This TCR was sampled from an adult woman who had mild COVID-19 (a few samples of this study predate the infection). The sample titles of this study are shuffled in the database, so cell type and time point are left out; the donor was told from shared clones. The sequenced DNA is TGTGCCAGCAGCTTGAGACTAGCGGGGGGGAGGCAAGAGACCCAGTACTTC. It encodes CASSLRLAGGRQETQYF.